The clone carrying this T cell receptor beta chain has only a few counts. CDR1 is DFQATT and CDR2 is SNEGSKA in the germline V gene (reference sequence). This CDR3 region has 14 residues. V lost 6 bases and J lost 3, with 17 bases in between. This sample was taken from a study of T-cell memory formation after mild COVID-19. TCRdb processed the 5' RACE reads anew with MiXCR; each CDR3 protein has one entry. This table has about 470,000 distinct CDR3 sequences, 18% appearing once. The V gene is TRBV20-1, the J gene TRBJ1-2; tentative D call: TRBD1 (5 bases). Material for sequencing was PBMCs or a T cell subset sorted from them (not recorded which). This clonotype was obtained from an adult woman who had mild COVID-19 (a few samples of this study predate the infection). Cell type and time point are not known. CDR3 in amino acids: CSASGRDADYGYTF. In nucleotides, the CDR3 is TGCAGTGCCTCCGGAAGGGACGCCGACTATGGCTACACCTTC.